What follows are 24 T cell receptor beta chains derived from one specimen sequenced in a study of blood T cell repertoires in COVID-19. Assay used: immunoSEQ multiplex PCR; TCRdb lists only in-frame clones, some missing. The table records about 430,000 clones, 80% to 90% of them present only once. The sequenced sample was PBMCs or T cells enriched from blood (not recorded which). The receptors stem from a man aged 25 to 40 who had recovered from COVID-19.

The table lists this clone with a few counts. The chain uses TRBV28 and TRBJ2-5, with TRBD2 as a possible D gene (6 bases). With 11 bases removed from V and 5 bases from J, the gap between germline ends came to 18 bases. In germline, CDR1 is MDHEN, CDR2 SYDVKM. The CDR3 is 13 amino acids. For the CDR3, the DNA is TGTGCCTCCGGGAAGCGGGCGGTGGAGACCCAGTACTTC. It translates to CASGKRAVETQYF.

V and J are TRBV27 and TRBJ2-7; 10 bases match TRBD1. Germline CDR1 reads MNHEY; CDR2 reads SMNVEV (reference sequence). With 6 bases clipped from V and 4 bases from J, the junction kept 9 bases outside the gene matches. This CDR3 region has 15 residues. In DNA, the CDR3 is TGTGCCAGCAGATTTACCGGGACAGGGGCGTACGAGCAGTACTTC. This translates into CASRFTGTGAYEQYF.

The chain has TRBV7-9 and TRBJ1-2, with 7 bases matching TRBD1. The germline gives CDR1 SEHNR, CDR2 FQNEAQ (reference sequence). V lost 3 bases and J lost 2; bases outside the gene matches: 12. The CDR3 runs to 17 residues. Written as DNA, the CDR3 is TGTGCCAGCAGCTTCCCCTTACTGTCGACAGGGAACTATGGCTACACCTTC. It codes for CASSFPLLSTGNYGYTF.

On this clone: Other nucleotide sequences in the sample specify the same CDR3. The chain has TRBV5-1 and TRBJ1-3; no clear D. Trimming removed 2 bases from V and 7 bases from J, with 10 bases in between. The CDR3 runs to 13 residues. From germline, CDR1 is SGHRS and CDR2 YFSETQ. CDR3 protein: CASSLTGGNTIYF. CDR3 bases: TGCGCCAGCAGCTTAACGGGAGGTAACACCATATATTTT.

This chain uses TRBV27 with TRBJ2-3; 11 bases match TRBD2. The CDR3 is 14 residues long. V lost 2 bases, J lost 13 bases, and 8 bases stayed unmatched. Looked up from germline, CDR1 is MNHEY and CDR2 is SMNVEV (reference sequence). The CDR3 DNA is TGTGCCAGCAGTTTAAGCCTAGCGGGAGGATTGGAGTATTTT. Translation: CASSLSLAGGLEYF.

The CDR3 DNA reads as TGTGCCAGCAGTGAGATAAGAACTTGGCAGGGGGCGAGAGATACGCAGTATTTT. Its translation is CASSEIRTWQGARDTQYF. The rearrangement links TRBV6-1 to TRBJ2-3, with 8 bases lining up with TRBD1. From germline, CDR1 is MNHNS and CDR2 SASEGT. With V trimmed by 3 bases and J by 5 bases, 16 bases remained unmatched. The CDR3 has 18 residues.

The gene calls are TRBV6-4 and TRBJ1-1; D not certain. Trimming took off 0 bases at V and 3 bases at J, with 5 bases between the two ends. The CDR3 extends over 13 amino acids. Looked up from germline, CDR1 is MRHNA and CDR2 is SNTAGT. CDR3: CASSDSQDTEAFF. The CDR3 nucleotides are TGTGCCAGCAGTGACTCCCAGGACACTGAAGCTTTCTTT.

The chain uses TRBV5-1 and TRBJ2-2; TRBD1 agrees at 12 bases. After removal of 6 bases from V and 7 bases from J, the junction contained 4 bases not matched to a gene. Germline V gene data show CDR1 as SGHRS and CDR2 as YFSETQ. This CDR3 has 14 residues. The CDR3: CASTGQGAGGELFF. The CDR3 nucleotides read TGCGCCAGCACGGGACAGGGGGCCGGCGGGGAGCTGTTTTTT.

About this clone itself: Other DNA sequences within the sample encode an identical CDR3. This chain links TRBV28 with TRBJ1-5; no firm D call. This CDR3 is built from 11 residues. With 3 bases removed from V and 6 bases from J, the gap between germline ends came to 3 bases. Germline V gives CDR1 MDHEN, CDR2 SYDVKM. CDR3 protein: CASSLRQPQHF. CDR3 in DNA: TGTGCCAGCAGTTTGCGTCAGCCCCAGCATTTT.

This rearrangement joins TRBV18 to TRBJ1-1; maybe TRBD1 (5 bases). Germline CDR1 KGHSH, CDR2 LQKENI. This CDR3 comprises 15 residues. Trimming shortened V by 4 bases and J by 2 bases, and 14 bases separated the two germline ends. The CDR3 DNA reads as TGTGCCAGCTCACGGAGCGGGGACGGCAACACTGAAGCTTTCTTT. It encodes CASSRSGDGNTEAFF.

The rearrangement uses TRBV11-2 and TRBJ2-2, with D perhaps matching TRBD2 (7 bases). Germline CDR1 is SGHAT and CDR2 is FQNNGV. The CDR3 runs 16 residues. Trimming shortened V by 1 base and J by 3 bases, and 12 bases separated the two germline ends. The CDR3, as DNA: TGTGCCAGCAGCTTAGCGGGGGGCGGGTACACCGGGGAGCTGTTTTTT. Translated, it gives CASSLAGGGYTGELFF.

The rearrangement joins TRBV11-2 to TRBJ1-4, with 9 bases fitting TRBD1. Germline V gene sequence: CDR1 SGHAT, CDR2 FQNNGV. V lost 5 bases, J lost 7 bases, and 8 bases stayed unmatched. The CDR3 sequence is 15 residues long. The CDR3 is CASSTNRGRFEKLFF. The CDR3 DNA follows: TGTGCCAGCAGCACGAACAGGGGGCGTTTTGAAAAACTGTTTTTT.

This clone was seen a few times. CDR3 sequence reads: CASRADEQFF. The CDR3 DNA reads as TGTGCCAGTAGGGCGGATGAGCAGTTCTTC. The chain couples TRBV19 to TRBJ2-1; D is unclear. CDR3 length equals 10 residues. Germline CDR1 and CDR2: LNHDA and SQIVND (reference sequence). The V gene lost 6 bases and the J gene lost 8 bases, with 5 bases spanning the gap.

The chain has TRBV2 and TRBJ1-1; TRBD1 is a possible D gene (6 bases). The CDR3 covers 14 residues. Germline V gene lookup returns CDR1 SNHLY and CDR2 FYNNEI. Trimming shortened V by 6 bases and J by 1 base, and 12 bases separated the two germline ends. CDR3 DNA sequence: TGTGCCAGCAGCCTGCAGGGGACGAACACTGAAGCTTTCTTT. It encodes CASSLQGTNTEAFF.

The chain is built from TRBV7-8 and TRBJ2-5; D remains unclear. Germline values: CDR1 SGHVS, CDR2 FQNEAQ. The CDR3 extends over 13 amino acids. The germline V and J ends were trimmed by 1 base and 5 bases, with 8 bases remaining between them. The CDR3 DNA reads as TGTGCCAGCAGCTTAGGCTTCGGGGAGACCCAGTACTTC. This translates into CASSLGFGETQYF.

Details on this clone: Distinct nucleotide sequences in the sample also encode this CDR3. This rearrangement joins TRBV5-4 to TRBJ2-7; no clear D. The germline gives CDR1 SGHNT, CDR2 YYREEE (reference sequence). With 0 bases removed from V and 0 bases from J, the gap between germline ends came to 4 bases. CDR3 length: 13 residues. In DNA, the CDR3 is TGTGCCAGCAGCTTGGCGGGCTCCTACGAGCAGTACTTC. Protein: CASSLAGSYEQYF.

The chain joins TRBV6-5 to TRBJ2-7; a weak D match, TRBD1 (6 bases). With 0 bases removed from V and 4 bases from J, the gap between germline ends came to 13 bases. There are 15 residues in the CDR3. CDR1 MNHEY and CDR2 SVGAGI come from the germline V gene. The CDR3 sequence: CASSYSPAGVYEQYF. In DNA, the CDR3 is TGTGCCAGCAGTTACTCACCCGCAGGGGTGTACGAGCAGTACTTC.

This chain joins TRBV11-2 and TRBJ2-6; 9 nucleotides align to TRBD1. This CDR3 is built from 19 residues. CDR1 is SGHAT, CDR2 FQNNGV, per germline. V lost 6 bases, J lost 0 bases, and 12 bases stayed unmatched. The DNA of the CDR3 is TGTGCCAGCAGGTGGATTATCGGGACAGGGAGCTCTGGGGCCAACGTCCTGACTTTC. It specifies CASRWIIGTGSSGANVLTF. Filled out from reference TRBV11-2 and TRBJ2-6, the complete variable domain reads EAGVAQSPRYKIIEKRQSVAFWCNPISGHATLYWYQQILGQGPKLLIQFQNNGVVDDSQLPKDRFSAERLKGVDSTLKIQPAKLEDSAVYLCASRWIIGTGSSGANVLTFGAGSRLTVL.

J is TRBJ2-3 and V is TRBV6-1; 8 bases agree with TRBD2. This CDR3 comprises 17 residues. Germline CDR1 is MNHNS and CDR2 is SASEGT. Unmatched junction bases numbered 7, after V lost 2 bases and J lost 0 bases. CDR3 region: CASSEKASGHSTDTQYF. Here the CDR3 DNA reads TGTGCCAGCAGTGAAAAAGCTAGCGGGCATAGCACAGATACGCAGTATTTT.

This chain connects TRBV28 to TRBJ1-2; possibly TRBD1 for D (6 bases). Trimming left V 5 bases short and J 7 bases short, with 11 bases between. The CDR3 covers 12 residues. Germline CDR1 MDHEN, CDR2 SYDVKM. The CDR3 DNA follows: TGTGCCAGCAGTCGACCAGGGGTTGGCTACACCTTC. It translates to CASSRPGVGYTF.

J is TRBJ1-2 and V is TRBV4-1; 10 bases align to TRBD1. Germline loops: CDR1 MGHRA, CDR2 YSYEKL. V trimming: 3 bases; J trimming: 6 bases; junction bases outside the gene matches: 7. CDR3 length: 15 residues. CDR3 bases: TGCGCCAGCAGCCAGGAGGGACAGGGGAGGGATGGCTACACCTTC. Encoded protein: CASSQEGQGRDGYTF.

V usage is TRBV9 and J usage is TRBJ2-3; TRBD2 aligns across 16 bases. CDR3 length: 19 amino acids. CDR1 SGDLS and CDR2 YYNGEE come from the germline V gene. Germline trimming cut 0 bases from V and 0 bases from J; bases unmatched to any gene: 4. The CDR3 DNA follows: TGTGCCAGCAGCGTAGAGGGACTAGCGGGAGGGATGAGCACAGATACGCAGTATTTT. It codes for CASSVEGLAGGMSTDTQYF.

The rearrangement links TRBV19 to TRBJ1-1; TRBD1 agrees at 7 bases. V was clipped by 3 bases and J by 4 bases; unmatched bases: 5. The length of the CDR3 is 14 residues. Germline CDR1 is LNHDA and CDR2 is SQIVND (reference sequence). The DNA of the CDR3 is TGTGCCAGTAGTATTGAGGGGGCGGGCACTGAAGCTTTCTTT. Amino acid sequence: CASSIEGAGTEAFF.

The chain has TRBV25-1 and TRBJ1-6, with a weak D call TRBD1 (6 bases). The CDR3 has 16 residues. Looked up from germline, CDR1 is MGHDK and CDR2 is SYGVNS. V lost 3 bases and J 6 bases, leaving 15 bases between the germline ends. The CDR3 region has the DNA TGTGCCAGCAGTGACTTAGGAACAGGGAGTAATTCACCCCTCCACTTT. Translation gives CASSDLGTGSNSPLHF.